The clone carrying this T cell receptor (beta chain) is a singleton in its sample. Its antigen is still unknown. This sample is drawn from a study of a mutant IDH1 vaccine in newly diagnosed glioma. Study-wide results and limits: It was approximately 92% of patients that developed vaccine-induced immune responses. Pseudoprogression apparently lacked any relation to changes in top peripheral T cell clonotypes.

Here immunoSEQ multiplex PCR was the method, and the copy in TCRdb shows in-frame clones only, minus some. Of roughly 41,000 clones in the sample, about 73% are singletons; the top ten hold less than 9.5%. Specified time point: baseline, week 1 (first vaccination visit). Specified treatment: pre-vaccination baseline after standard-of-care therapy. Sequencing was performed on PBMCs, taken from a glioma patient treated with radiotherapy, temozolomide or both. The clonotype originates from a man aged 35 to 55 with glioma. Some clones in this sample may be carry-over from other donors' samples.

CDR3 loop: CASSPERRTEAFF. The CDR3 coding sequence is TGTGCCAGCTCACCCGAGAGACGCACTGAAGCTTTCTTT. The chain links TRBV18 to TRBJ1-1, with D hard to call. V dropped 3 bases and J dropped 4 bases, with 9 bases sitting between them. This CDR3 has 13 residues. Germline V gene sequence: CDR1 KGHSH, CDR2 LQKENI.